A single sample gave rise to the 19 T cell receptor beta chains below, sequenced in a study of T cell changes during pregnancy in multiple sclerosis. TCRdb's copy holds only in-frame clones and misses some; the assay was immunoSEQ multiplex PCR. Among tens of thousands of clones listed, 90% to 95% were seen once. The sample in question was peripheral blood, obtained before pregnancy. The receptors derive from a female donor with multiple sclerosis, enrolled in a pregnancy study.

V usage is TRBV5-1 and J usage is TRBJ1-3; D perhaps matches TRBD1 (6 bases). The CDR3 has 15 residues. Per germline, CDR1 SGHRS and CDR2 YFSETQ. V lost 0 bases, J lost 2 bases, and 9 bases lay in between. The CDR3 DNA is TGCGCCAGCAGCTTGGAAAGGACAGCTGGAAACACCATATATTTT. Translating gives CASSLERTAGNTIYF. The variable domain in full, with the rest retrieved from reference TRBV5-1 and TRBJ1-3, is KAGVTQTPRYLIKTRGQQVTLSCSPISGHRSVSWYQQTPGQGLQFLFEYFSETQRNKGNFPGRFSGRQFSNSRSEMNVSTLELGDSALYLCASSLERTAGNTIYFGEGSWLTVV.

The rearrangement uses TRBV7-3 and TRBJ2-2; tentative D call: TRBD2 (6 bases). The germline CDR1 and CDR2 sequences are SGHTA and FQGTGA. Trimming removed 2 bases from V and 6 bases from J, with 10 bases in between. The CDR3 is 14 residues long. This CDR3 is CASSLLGEAGELFF. In DNA, the CDR3 is TGTGCCAGCAGCTTATTGGGGGAGGCCGGGGAGCTGTTTTTT.

J is TRBJ2-5 and V is TRBV19; no clear D gene. V was trimmed by 1 base and J by 7 bases, leaving 7 bases between them. CDR3 length equals 12 residues. Germline V gene sequence: CDR1 LNHDA, CDR2 SQIVND (reference sequence). The CDR3 region is CASSIGAGTQYF. CDR3 DNA: TGTGCCAGTAGTATAGGAGCCGGGACCCAGTACTTC.

This chain links TRBV15 with TRBJ2-7, with 8 nucleotides matching TRBD1. The V gene's germline CDR1 is LNHNV and CDR2 YYDKDF (reference sequence). The CDR3 is 15 residues long. J was trimmed by 5 bases and V by 5 bases; bases with no gene match: 11. The CDR3 DNA reads TGTGCCACCAGCGTCCGTAGACAGGGGCATCACGAGCAGTACTTC. Protein product: CATSVRRQGHHEQYF.

This clone has only a few counts. J is TRBJ1-2 and V is TRBV5-6; TRBD1 aligns across 9 bases. CDR1 and CDR2 from the germline V gene are SGHDT and YYEEEE. This CDR3 contains 14 residues. J gave up 6 bases and V 4 bases, and 7 bases lay outside the gene matches. The CDR3 is CASSDTGGQDGYTF. CDR3 DNA: TGTGCCAGCAGCGACACAGGGGGCCAGGATGGCTACACCTTC. Filled out from reference TRBV5-6 and TRBJ1-2, the complete variable domain reads DAGVTQSPTHLIKTRGQQVTLRCSPKSGHDTVSWYQQALGQGPQFIFQYYEEEERQRGNFPDRFSGHQFPNYSSELNVNALLLGDSALYLCASSDTGGQDGYTFGSGTRLTVV.

The chain employs TRBV18 and TRBJ2-1; possibly TRBD1 for D (5 bases). This CDR3 region has 13 residues. Germline V gene lookup returns CDR1 KGHSH and CDR2 LQKENI. Trimming left V 3 bases short and J 12 bases short, with 15 bases between. CDR3 in DNA: TGTGCCAGCTCACCGGCCGAAGGGGCCACGCAGTTCTTC. Amino acid sequence: CASSPAEGATQFF.

The table lists this clone with a count of one. The chain combines TRBV5-1 with TRBJ2-7; D unclear. Germline V CDR1 and CDR2: SGHRS, YFSETQ. Between the trimmed V and J ends, which lost 0 bases and 0 bases, there was a span of 10 bases. This CDR3 has 15 amino acids. This chain's CDR3 is CASSLGASTSYEQYF. The CDR3 nucleotides are TGCGCCAGCAGCTTGGGGGCGTCAACCTCCTACGAGCAGTACTTC.

The chain uses TRBV6-5 and TRBJ1-1; D remains unclear. The CDR3 contains 12 residues. Trimming took off 6 bases at V and 4 bases at J, with 9 bases between the two ends. The germline V gene has CDR1 MNHEY and CDR2 SVGAGI. The CDR3 DNA reads as TGTGCCAGCAGCTGGCCGGGCACTGAAGCTTTCTTT. Amino acids: CASSWPGTEAFF.

The CDR3 bases are TGTGCCAGCAGTTCCCCACTTCTAGCCTATAATTCACCCCTCCACTTT. This codes for CASSSPLLAYNSPLHF. The chain employs TRBV27 and TRBJ1-6, with D hard to call. In germline, CDR1 is MNHEY, CDR2 SMNVEV (reference sequence). Trimming removed 4 bases from V and 2 bases from J, with 12 bases in between. The CDR3 totals 16 residues.

The chain joins TRBV5-1 to TRBJ1-2; D is possibly TRBD1 (5 bases). The germline CDR1 and CDR2 sequences are SGHRS and YFSETQ. V was trimmed by 0 bases and J by 6 bases, leaving 12 bases between them. The CDR3 has 14 amino acids. The CDR3 is CASSLASRADGYTF. The CDR3 bases are TGCGCCAGCAGCTTGGCCAGCAGGGCGGATGGCTACACCTTC. Full variable domain (missing parts from reference TRBV5-1 and TRBJ1-2): KAGVTQTPRYLIKTRGQQVTLSCSPISGHRSVSWYQQTPGQGLQFLFEYFSETQRNKGNFPGRFSGRQFSNSRSEMNVSTLELGDSALYLCASSLASRADGYTFGSGTRLTVV.

This chain links TRBV2 with TRBJ2-1, with D unresolved. The CDR3 consists of 12 residues. Trimming took off 5 bases at V and 3 bases at J, with 5 bases between the two ends. Germline CDR1 SNHLY, CDR2 FYNNEI. The CDR3 nucleotides read TGTGCCAGCAGTCCGGGCTACAATGAGCAGTTCTTC. It specifies CASSPGYNEQFF.

The genes are TRBV14 and TRBJ1-1; no reliable D call. V was clipped by 4 bases and J by 7 bases, with 7 bases between them. The CDR3 consists of 11 residues. Germline lookup yields CDR1 SGHDN and CDR2 FVKESK. The CDR3 here is CASSLGDEAFF. In DNA form, the CDR3 reads TGTGCCAGCAGCCTAGGAGATGAAGCTTTCTTT.

The rearrangement joins TRBV19 to TRBJ1-6, with 9 nucleotides matching TRBD1. Germline-derived CDR1 and CDR2 are LNHDA and SQIVND (reference sequence). V trimming: 0 bases; J trimming: 7 bases; junction bases outside the gene matches: 13. CDR3 size: 19 residues. The CDR3 loop is CASSIESGTGTSRNSPLHF. CDR3 nucleotide sequence: TGTGCCAGTAGTATAGAATCCGGGACAGGGACGAGTCGCAATTCACCCCTCCACTTT.

The V and J genes are TRBV2 and TRBJ2-2, with 7 nucleotides matching TRBD2. Germline CDR1 reads SNHLY; CDR2 reads FYNNEI. J was trimmed by 4 bases and V by 3 bases; bases with no gene match: 11. The CDR3 extends over 17 amino acids. This chain's CDR3 is CASSDFLASGGTGELFF. In DNA form, the CDR3 reads TGTGCCAGCAGTGATTTTTTGGCTAGCGGAGGCACCGGGGAGCTGTTTTTT. The whole variable domain, filled in from reference TRBV2 and TRBJ2-2, reads EPEVTQTPSHQVTQMGQEVILRCVPISNHLYFYWYRQILGQKVEFLVSFYNNEISEKSEIFDDQFSVERPDGSNFTLKIRSTKLEDSAMYFCASSDFLASGGTGELFFGEGSRLTVL.

The chain couples TRBV27 to TRBJ1-2; 7 nucleotides align to TRBD1. CDR1 is MNHEY, CDR2 SMNVEV, per germline (reference sequence). With 8 bases clipped from V and 2 bases from J, the junction kept 2 bases outside the gene matches. The CDR3 extends over 12 amino acids. The DNA of the CDR3 is TGTGCCAGCGGCAGGGGGAACTATGGCTACACCTTC. This translates into CASGRGNYGYTF.

The V call is TRBV29-1, the J call TRBJ1-5, with 8 bases matching TRBD1. Germline CDR1 SQVTM, CDR2 ANQGSEA. This CDR3 is built from 17 residues. The V gene end was trimmed by 4 bases and the J gene end by 2 bases; junction bases not matched to a gene: 13. The CDR3 protein is CSVGEGQGAGGNQPQHF. CDR3 bases: TGCAGCGTTGGGGAGGGGCAGGGGGCAGGTGGCAATCAGCCCCAGCATTTT.

The CDR3 loop reads CASSTGTYSNQPQHF. The CDR3 bases are TGTGCCAGTTCAACAGGGACCTATAGCAATCAGCCCCAGCATTTT. This chain links TRBV19 with TRBJ1-5, with TRBD1 as a possible D gene (6 bases). V lost 8 bases and J lost 0, with 14 bases in between. The CDR3 runs 15 residues. Germline CDR1 and CDR2: LNHDA and SQIVND (reference sequence).

The CDR3 is CASSQAGVTNEKLFF. The CDR3 nucleotides read TGTGCCAGCAGCCAGGCGGGGGTAACTAATGAAAAACTGTTTTTT. The gene calls are TRBV13 and TRBJ1-4; D might be TRBD1 (5 bases). Germline loops: CDR1 PRHDT, CDR2 FYEKMQ (reference sequence). V was trimmed by 5 bases and J by 1 base, leaving 11 bases between them. The CDR3 runs 15 residues.

The genes are TRBV6-1 and TRBJ1-2; D gene uncertain. V gave up 3 bases and J gave up 3 bases, with 8 bases separating them. Germline assignment: CDR1 MNHNS and CDR2 SASEGT. The CDR3 loop spans 13 amino acids. The DNA of the CDR3 is TGTGCCAGCAGTGACGAGGGTTACTATGGCTACACCTTC. It encodes CASSDEGYYGYTF.